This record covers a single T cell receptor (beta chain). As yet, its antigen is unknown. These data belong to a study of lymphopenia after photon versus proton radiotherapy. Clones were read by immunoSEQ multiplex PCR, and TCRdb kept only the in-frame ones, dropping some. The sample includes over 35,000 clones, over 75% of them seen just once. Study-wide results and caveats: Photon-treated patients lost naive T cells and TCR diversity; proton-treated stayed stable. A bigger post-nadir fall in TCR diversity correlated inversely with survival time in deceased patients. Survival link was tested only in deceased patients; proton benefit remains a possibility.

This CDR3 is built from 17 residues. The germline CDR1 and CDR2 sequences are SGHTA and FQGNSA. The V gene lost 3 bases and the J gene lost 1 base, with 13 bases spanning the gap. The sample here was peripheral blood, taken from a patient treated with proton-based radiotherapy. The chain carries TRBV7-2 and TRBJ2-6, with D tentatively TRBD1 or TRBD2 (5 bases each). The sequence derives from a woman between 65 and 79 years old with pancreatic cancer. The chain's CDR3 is CASSFSGTFSGANVLTF. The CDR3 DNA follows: TGTGCCAGCAGCTTCTCGGGGACCTTTTCTGGGGCCAACGTCCTGACTTTC.